A single sample is the source of the 24 T cell receptor beta chains below, sequenced in a study of cytomegalovirus exposure and HLA in healthy donors. The PCR contained 60 Vbeta and 13 Jbeta primers. The protocol was immunoSEQ multiplex PCR, while the TCRdb copy is restricted to in-frame clones and leaves out a portion. The sample gives over 150,000 clones, just under 80% of which show up once; roughly 1.3% is in the top ten. The sample comprised PBMCs. These receptors were taken from a woman between 50 and 59 years old in good health and CMV-seronegative.

The chain has TRBV2 and TRBJ1-5; tentative D call: TRBD1 (6 bases). CDR3 length: 15 residues. The V end was cut by 6 bases, the J end by 4 bases, with 16 bases between. Germline V gene data show CDR1 as SNHLY and CDR2 as FYNNEI. The CDR3 loop is CASREQGLGNQPQHF. In DNA form, the CDR3 reads TGTGCCAGCAGGGAGCAGGGGCTCGGGAATCAGCCCCAGCATTTT.

The V and J genes are TRBV7-9 and TRBJ1-1; D uncertain. The germline V gene encodes CDR1 SEHNR and CDR2 FQNEAQ (reference sequence). The V and J ends lost 1 base and 2 bases respectively, with 11 bases between them. The CDR3 is 15 residues long. The CDR3 nucleotides read TGTGCCAGCAGCTTAGGAGCGAGGGCTAACACTGAAGCTTTCTTT. Translated, it gives CASSLGARANTEAFF.

The gene calls are TRBV12-5 and TRBJ2-3; TRBD2 matches 9 bases. The CDR3 loop spans 18 amino acids. Germline CDR1 LGHNT, CDR2 FRNRAP. Trimming at V came to 0 bases and at J to 0 bases, leaving 7 bases not matched to a gene. CDR3 in amino acids: CASGLVRTSGSSTDTQYF. The CDR3 DNA reads as TGTGCTAGTGGTTTGGTAAGAACTAGCGGGTCTAGCACAGATACGCAGTATTTT.

This rearrangement joins TRBV27 to TRBJ2-1; the D gene is possibly TRBD1 (5 bases). The germline V gene encodes CDR1 MNHEY and CDR2 SMNVEV (reference sequence). Deletions cut 6 bases from V and 4 bases from J, with 22 bases between. CDR3 length: 17 amino acids. The CDR3 region is CASRGDQGYTIYNEQFF. The CDR3 nucleotides are TGTGCCAGCAGAGGCGATCAGGGTTATACCATTTACAATGAGCAGTTCTTC.

In its sample, this clone was seen a few times. DNA of the CDR3: TGTGCCAGCAGTTTAAGGGACTTCATTGGCTACACCTTC. Translating gives CASSLRDFIGYTF. The V and J genes are TRBV28 and TRBJ1-2; D is possibly TRBD1 (5 bases). Trimming stripped 2 bases from V and 7 bases from J, with 11 bases between. The CDR3 loop spans 13 amino acids. Germline CDR1 MDHEN, CDR2 SYDVKM.

The chain links TRBV28 to TRBJ1-5; D is unclear. The ends were cut back, 6 bases at V and 7 bases at J, with 10 bases in the middle. CDR1 and CDR2 (germline): MDHEN, SYDVKM. The CDR3 is 12 amino acids. DNA for the CDR3: TGTGCCAGCAGCCTCGTCCTACAGCCCCAGCATTTT. Its translation is CASSLVLQPQHF. Full variable domain (missing parts from reference TRBV28 and TRBJ1-5): DVKVTQSSRYLVKRTGEKVFLECVQDMDHENMFWYRQDPGLGLRLIYFSYDVKMKEKGDIPEGYSVSREKKERFSLILESASTNQTSMYLCASSLVLQPQHFGDGTRLSIL.

The CDR3 DNA sequence: TGTGCCAGCTCACTATGGGACAGAAACTATGGCTACACCTTC. This encodes CASSLWDRNYGYTF. The chain joins TRBV18 to TRBJ1-2, with 7 bases fitting TRBD1. Per the germline V gene, CDR1 is KGHSH and CDR2 is LQKENI. This CDR3 spans 14 amino acids. Losses at the gene ends were 4 bases for V and 2 bases for J; bases not matched to a gene: 4.

This clone was seen a few times. V usage is TRBV6-5 and J usage is TRBJ1-5; 8 bases line up with TRBD1. The germline gives CDR1 MNHEY, CDR2 SVGAGI. The CDR3 is made up of 15 amino acids. The V segment lost 6 bases and the J segment 3 bases; nucleotides outside the gene matches: 7. CDR3 in amino acids: CASSPGTGNNQPQHF. Written as DNA, the CDR3 is TGTGCCAGCAGCCCCGGGACAGGCAACAATCAGCCCCAGCATTTT.

The rearrangement joins TRBV7-9 to TRBJ1-2, with 7 bases identical to TRBD1. Germline V gene sequence: CDR1 SEHNR, CDR2 FQNEAQ (reference sequence). The CDR3 is 13 amino acids. V dropped 5 bases and J dropped 3; count of bases not matched to a gene: 3. Here the CDR3 reads CASSRGTDYGYTF. In DNA, the CDR3 is TGTGCCAGCAGCCGGGGGACAGACTATGGCTACACCTTC.

This rearrangement joins TRBV5-1 to TRBJ1-4; no clear D. Germline V gives CDR1 SGHRS, CDR2 YFSETQ. This CDR3 has 13 residues. V was trimmed by 4 bases and J by 6 bases, leaving 10 bases between them. CDR3 coding DNA: TGCGCCAGCAGCGCCGAGGAGCATGAAAAACTGTTTTTT. It yields the protein CASSAEEHEKLFF.

V usage is TRBV19 and J usage is TRBJ2-5, with 12 bases identical to TRBD1. The J call may be mistaken, given a closer DNA end match to TRBJ2-7. The CDR3 has 15 residues. Germline-derived CDR1 and CDR2 are LNHDA and SQIVND (reference sequence). The CDR3: CASSMGDRGLYEQYF. DNA for the CDR3: TGTGCCAGTAGTATGGGGGACAGGGGGCTTTACGAGCAGTACTTC.

The V gene is TRBV7-3, the J gene TRBJ2-1, with D maybe TRBD1 (5 bases). Germline values: CDR1 SGHTA, CDR2 FQGTGA. The CDR3 sequence is 16 residues long. Trimming removed 2 bases at V and 6 bases at J, with 17 bases between. This CDR3 reads CASSLRQPIHVNEQFF. CDR3 sequence (DNA): TGTGCCAGCAGCTTACGACAGCCAATTCACGTCAATGAGCAGTTCTTC. The full variable domain, rest sourced from reference TRBV7-3 and TRBJ2-1, is GAGVSQTPSNKVTEKGKYVELRCDPISGHTALYWYRQSLGQGPEFLIYFQGTGAADDSGLPNDRFFAVRPEGSVSTLKIQRTERGDSAVYLCASSLRQPIHVNEQFFGPGTRLTVL.

The rearrangement uses TRBV19 and TRBJ1-1; D might be TRBD1 (6 bases). There are 15 residues in the CDR3. V lost 4 bases, J lost 3 bases, and 15 bases lay in between. Germline V CDR1 and CDR2: LNHDA, SQIVND (reference sequence). This CDR3 reads CASSRQDSGHTEAFF. In DNA, the CDR3 is TGTGCCAGTAGTAGACAGGATTCAGGGCACACTGAAGCTTTCTTT.

This clone was counted a single time. The chain carries TRBV28 and TRBJ2-7, with a possible D match to TRBD1 (6 bases). The CDR3 has 13 amino acids. Germline V gene lookup returns CDR1 MDHEN and CDR2 SYDVKM. V dropped 3 bases and J dropped 3 bases, with 9 bases sitting between them. The chain's CDR3 is CASSLTGHYEQYF. The CDR3 nucleotides are TGTGCCAGCAGTTTGACAGGACACTACGAGCAGTACTTC. Variable domain in full (rest from reference TRBV28 and TRBJ2-7): DVKVTQSSRYLVKRTGEKVFLECVQDMDHENMFWYRQDPGLGLRLIYFSYDVKMKEKGDIPEGYSVSREKKERFSLILESASTNQTSMYLCASSLTGHYEQYFGPGTRLTVT.

The chain carries TRBV7-2 and TRBJ2-3, with 16 bases lining up with TRBD2. The V and J ends lost 5 bases and 5 bases, in that order; junction bases with no gene match: 4. Germline CDR1 is SGHTA and CDR2 is FQGNSA. The CDR3 consists of 16 residues. The CDR3 DNA follows: TGTGCCAGCAGCGCGGGACTAGCGGGGGGGAAAGATACGCAGTATTTT. Translation gives CASSAGLAGGKDTQYF.

This clone was recorded only once. V usage is TRBV6-5 and J usage is TRBJ2-5; possible D gene TRBD1, 6 bases. The J call may be incorrect, as the DNA end agrees better with TRBJ2-7. In germline, CDR1 is MNHEY, CDR2 SVGAGI. The CDR3 length is 16 residues. Written as DNA, the CDR3 is TGTGCCAGCAGTTCTCTACGGAACAGGGCAACCTACGAGCAGTACTTC. The encoded protein is CASSSLRNRATYEQYF.

The rearrangement uses TRBV4-1 and TRBJ2-2; D is uncertain. There are 16 residues in the CDR3. Trimming removed 0 bases at V and 0 bases at J, with 8 bases between. Germline V gene sequence: CDR1 MGHRA, CDR2 YSYEKL. The CDR3 sequence: CASSQETGSNTGELFF. The CDR3 coding sequence is TGCGCCAGCAGCCAAGAAACTGGTTCGAACACCGGGGAGCTGTTTTTT.

The V call is TRBV5-1, the J call TRBJ2-2; TRBD2 might be the D (5 bases). Trimming pared 0 bases from V and 7 bases from J, leaving 16 bases between. This CDR3 is 16 amino acids long. Germline V gene data show CDR1 as SGHRS and CDR2 as YFSETQ. The CDR3 coding sequence is TGCGCCAGCAGCTTGGGTCCCCTGAGCCGGGGCGGGGAGCTGTTTTTT. The encoded protein is CASSLGPLSRGGELFF.

This rearrangement joins TRBV29-1 to TRBJ1-2; possibly TRBD1 for D (6 bases). The CDR3 length is 16 residues. CDR1 is SQVTM, CDR2 ANQGSEA, per germline. Trimming shortened V by 6 bases and J by 4 bases, and 24 bases separated the two germline ends. CDR3 in amino acids: CSVTDSQTGIGYGYTF. As DNA, the CDR3 is TGCAGCGTCACTGACTCCCAGACAGGAATTGGCTATGGCTACACCTTC.

The chain employs TRBV28 and TRBJ2-7; 9 positions match TRBD1. This CDR3 contains 15 residues. V lost 6 bases and J lost 0; bases outside the gene matches: 6. Germline loops: CDR1 MDHEN, CDR2 SYDVKM. The CDR3 coding sequence is TGTGCCAGCAGCCCCGGGACAGGGCACTCCTACGAGCAGTACTTC. This translates into CASSPGTGHSYEQYF.

The rearrangement links TRBV7-9 to TRBJ2-5; 7 nucleotides line up with TRBD1. Germline-derived CDR1 and CDR2 are SEHNR and FQNEAQ (reference sequence). The trim removed 5 bases at V and 3 bases at J, leaving 9 bases unmatched. The CDR3 runs 15 residues. The CDR3 DNA reads as TGTGCCAGCAGCACATACAGGGGTAGTAAAGAGACCCAGTACTTC. It specifies CASSTYRGSKETQYF.

The chain combines TRBV6-5 with TRBJ1-6; weak D call: TRBD1 (5 bases). V dropped 2 bases and J dropped 10 bases, with 12 bases sitting between them. Germline V gene data show CDR1 as MNHEY and CDR2 as SVGAGI. The CDR3 is made up of 14 amino acids. CDR3 protein: CASSYPGGRSPLHF. In DNA, the CDR3 is TGTGCCAGCAGTTACCCCGGGGGACGGTCACCCCTCCACTTT.

In this sample, this clone turned up a few times. The genes are TRBV29-1 and TRBJ2-3; 8 bases map to TRBD1. The V and J ends lost 6 bases and 1 base, in that order; junction bases with no gene match: 3. This CDR3 has 13 residues. Per the germline V gene, CDR1 is SQVTM and CDR2 is ANQGSEA. The CDR3 sequence: CSVTGVRTDTQYF. In DNA, the CDR3 is TGCAGCGTGACAGGGGTACGCACAGATACGCAGTATTTT.

This clone has just a few counts. V and J are TRBV7-9 and TRBJ1-4; unclear D gene. V lost 4 bases and J lost 0, with 6 bases in between. The CDR3 covers 14 residues. Germline CDR1 and CDR2: SEHNR and FQNEAQ (reference sequence). The chain's CDR3 is CASSSIATNEKLFF. CDR3 DNA sequence: TGTGCCAGCAGCTCTATTGCAACTAATGAAAAACTGTTTTTT.